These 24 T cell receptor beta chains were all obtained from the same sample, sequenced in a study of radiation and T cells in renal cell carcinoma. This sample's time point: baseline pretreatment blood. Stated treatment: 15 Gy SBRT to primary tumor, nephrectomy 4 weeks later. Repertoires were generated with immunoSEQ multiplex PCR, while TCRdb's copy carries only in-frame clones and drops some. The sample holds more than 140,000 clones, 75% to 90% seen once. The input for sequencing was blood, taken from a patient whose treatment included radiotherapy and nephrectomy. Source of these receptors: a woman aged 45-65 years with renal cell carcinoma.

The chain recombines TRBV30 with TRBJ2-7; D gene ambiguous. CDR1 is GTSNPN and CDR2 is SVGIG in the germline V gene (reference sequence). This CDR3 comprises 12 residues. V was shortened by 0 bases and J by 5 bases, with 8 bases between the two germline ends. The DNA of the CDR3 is TGTGCCTGGAGTGTACAAAGGGACGAGCAGTACTTC. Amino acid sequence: CAWSVQRDEQYF.

This CDR3 is CASSRATEAFF. DNA for the CDR3: TGTGCCTCGTCCCGGGCCACTGAAGCTTTCTTT. The chain links TRBV30 to TRBJ1-1; D remains unclear. Germline values: CDR1 GTSNPN, CDR2 SVGIG (reference sequence). Trimming shortened V by 7 bases and J by 4 bases, and 10 bases separated the two germline ends. The CDR3 totals 11 residues.

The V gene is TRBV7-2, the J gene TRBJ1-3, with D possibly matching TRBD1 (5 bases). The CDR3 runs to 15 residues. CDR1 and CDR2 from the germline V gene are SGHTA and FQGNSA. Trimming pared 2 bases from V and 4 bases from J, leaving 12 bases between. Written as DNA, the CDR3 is TGTGCCAGCAGCTTATCTGGGGCGAGAGGAAACACCATATATTTT. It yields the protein CASSLSGARGNTIYF.

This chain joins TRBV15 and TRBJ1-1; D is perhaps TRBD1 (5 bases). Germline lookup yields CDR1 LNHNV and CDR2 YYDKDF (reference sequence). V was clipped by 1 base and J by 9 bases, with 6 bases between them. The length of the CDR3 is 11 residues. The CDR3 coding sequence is TGTGCCACCAGCAGAGGGGGACAAGCTTTCTTT. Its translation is CATSRGGQAFF.

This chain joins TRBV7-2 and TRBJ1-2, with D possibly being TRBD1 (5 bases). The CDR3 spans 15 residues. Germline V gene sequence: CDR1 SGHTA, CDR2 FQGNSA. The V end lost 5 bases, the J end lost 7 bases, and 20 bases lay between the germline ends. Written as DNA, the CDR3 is TGTGCCAGCAGCCCCGGTGCGACGCCGGGGGGTGGCTACACCTTC. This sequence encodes CASSPGATPGGGYTF.

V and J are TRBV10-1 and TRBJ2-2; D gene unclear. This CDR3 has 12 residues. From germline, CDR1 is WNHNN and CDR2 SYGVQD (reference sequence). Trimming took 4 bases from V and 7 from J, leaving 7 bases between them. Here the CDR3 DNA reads TGCGCCAGCAGTGCAAACGTCGGGGAGCTGTTTTTT. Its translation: CASSANVGELFF.

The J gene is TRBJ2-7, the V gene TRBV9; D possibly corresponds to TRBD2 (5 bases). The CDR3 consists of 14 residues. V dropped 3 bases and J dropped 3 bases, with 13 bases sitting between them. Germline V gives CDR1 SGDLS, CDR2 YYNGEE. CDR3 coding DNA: TGTGCCAGCAGCGGAGAGGGATTCTTCTACGAGCAGTACTTC. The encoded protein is CASSGEGFFYEQYF.

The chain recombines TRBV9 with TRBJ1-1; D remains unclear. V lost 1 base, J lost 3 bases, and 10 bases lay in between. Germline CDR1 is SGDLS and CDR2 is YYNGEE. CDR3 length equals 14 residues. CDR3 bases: TGTGCCAGCAGCGTAAGCCTTCGGGACACTGAAGCTTTCTTT. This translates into CASSVSLRDTEAFF. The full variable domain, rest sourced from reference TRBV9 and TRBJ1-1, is DSGVTQTPKHLITATGQRVTLRCSPRSGDLSVYWYQQSLDQGLQFLIQYYNGEERAKGNILERFSAQQFPDLHSELNLSSLELGDSALYFCASSVSLRDTEAFFGQGTRLTVV.

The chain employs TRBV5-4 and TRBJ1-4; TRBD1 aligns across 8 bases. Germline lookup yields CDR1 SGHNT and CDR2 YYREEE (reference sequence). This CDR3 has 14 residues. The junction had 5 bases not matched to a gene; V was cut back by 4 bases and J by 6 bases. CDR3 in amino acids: CASSRQGADEKLFF. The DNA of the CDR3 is TGTGCCAGCAGCCGTCAGGGGGCGGATGAAAAACTGTTTTTT.

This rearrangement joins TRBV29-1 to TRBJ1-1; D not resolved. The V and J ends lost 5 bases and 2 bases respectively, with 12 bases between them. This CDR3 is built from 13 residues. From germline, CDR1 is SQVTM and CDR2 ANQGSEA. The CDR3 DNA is TGCAGCGTTTTCTACCGGAGTAACACTGAAGCTTTCTTT. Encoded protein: CSVFYRSNTEAFF. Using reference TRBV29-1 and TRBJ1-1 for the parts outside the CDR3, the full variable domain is SAVISQKPSRDICQRGTSLTIQCQVDSQVTMMFWYRQQPGQSLTLIATANQGSEATYESGFVIDKFPISRPNLTFSTLTVSNMSPEDSSIYLCSVFYRSNTEAFFGQGTRLTVV.

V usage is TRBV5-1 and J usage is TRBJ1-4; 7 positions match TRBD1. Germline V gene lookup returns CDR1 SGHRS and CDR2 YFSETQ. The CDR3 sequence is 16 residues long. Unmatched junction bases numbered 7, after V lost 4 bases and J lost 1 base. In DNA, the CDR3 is TGCGCCAGCAGCCAGAGCCAGGGGGGAACTAATGAAAAACTGTTTTTT. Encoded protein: CASSQSQGGTNEKLFF. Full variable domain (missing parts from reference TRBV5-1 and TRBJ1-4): KAGVTQTPRYLIKTRGQQVTLSCSPISGHRSVSWYQQTPGQGLQFLFEYFSETQRNKGNFPGRFSGRQFSNSRSEMNVSTLELGDSALYLCASSQSQGGTNEKLFFGSGTQLSVL.

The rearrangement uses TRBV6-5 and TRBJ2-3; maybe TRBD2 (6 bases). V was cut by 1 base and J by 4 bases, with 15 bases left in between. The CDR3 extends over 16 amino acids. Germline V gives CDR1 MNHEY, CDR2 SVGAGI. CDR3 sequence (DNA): TGTGCCAGCAGTTACTTGGGGGGAGGAGGACCAGATACGCAGTATTTT. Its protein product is CASSYLGGGGPDTQYF.

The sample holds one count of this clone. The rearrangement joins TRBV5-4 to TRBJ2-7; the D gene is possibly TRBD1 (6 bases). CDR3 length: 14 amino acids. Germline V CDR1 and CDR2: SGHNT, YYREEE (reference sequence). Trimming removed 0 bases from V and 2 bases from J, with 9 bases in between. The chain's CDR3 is CASSLEDRTYEQYF. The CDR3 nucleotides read TGTGCCAGCAGCTTGGAAGACAGGACCTACGAGCAGTACTTC. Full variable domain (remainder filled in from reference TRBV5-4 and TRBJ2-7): ETGVTQSPTHLIKTRGQQVTLRCSSQSGHNTVSWYQQALGQGPQFIFQYYREEENGRGNFPPRFSGLQFPNYSSELNVNALELDDSALYLCASSLEDRTYEQYFGPGTRLTVT.

In nucleotides, the CDR3 is TGCGCCAGCAGCTTGGAACAGGGCGGGGCCAACGTCCTGACTTTC. This codes for CASSLEQGGANVLTF. This chain joins TRBV5-1 and TRBJ2-6, with a weak D call TRBD1 (6 bases). V lost 0 bases and J 4 bases, leaving 8 bases between the germline ends. From germline, CDR1 is SGHRS and CDR2 YFSETQ. This CDR3 has 15 amino acids.

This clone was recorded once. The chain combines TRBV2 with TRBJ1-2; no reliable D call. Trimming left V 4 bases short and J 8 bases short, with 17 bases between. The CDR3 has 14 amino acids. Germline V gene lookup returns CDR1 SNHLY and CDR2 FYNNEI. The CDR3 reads CASSGLRASSGYTF. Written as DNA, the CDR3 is TGTGCCAGCAGTGGTCTCAGAGCTTCGTCCGGCTACACCTTC.

CDR3 coding DNA: TGTGCCTGGAGTGCCGGGGTATCTGGAAACACCATATATTTT. Translation: CAWSAGVSGNTIYF. The chain links TRBV30 to TRBJ1-3; no clear D gene. Looked up from germline, CDR1 is GTSNPN and CDR2 is SVGIG (reference sequence). V was shortened by 1 base and J by 1 base, with 8 bases between the two germline ends. The CDR3 contains 14 residues.

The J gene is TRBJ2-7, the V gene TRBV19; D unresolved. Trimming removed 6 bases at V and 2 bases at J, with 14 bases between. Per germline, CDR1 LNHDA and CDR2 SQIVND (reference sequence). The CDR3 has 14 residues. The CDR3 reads CASRTGHSAYEQYF. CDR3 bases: TGTGCCAGTAGGACGGGCCACTCTGCCTACGAGCAGTACTTC.

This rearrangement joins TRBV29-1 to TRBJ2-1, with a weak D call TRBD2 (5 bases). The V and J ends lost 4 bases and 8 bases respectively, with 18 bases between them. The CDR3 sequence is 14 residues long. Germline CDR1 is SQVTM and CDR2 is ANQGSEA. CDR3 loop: CSVARLQEADEQFF. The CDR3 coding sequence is TGCAGCGTTGCCCGTCTGCAGGAGGCAGATGAGCAGTTCTTC.

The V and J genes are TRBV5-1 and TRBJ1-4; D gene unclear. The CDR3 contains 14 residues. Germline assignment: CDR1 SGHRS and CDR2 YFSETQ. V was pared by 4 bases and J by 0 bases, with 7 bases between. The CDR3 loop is CASSVGATNEKLFF. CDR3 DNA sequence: TGCGCCAGCAGCGTCGGTGCAACTAATGAAAAACTGTTTTTT.

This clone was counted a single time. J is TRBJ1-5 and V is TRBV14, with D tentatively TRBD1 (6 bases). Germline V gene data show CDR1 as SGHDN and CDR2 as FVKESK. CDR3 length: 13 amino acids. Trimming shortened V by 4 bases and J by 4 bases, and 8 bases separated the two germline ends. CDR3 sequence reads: CASSRDMNQPQHF. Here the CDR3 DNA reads TGTGCCAGCAGCCGGGACATGAATCAGCCCCAGCATTTT.

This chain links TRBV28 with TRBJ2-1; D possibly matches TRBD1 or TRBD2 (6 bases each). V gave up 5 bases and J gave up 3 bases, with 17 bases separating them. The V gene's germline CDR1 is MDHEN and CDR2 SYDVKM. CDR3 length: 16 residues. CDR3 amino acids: CASSNREAGYYNEQFF. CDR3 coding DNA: TGTGCCAGCAGTAACAGGGAGGCGGGATACTACAATGAGCAGTTCTTC.

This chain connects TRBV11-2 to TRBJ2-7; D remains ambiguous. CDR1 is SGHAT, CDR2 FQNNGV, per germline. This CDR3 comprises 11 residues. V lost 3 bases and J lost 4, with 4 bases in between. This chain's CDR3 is CASSFQYEQYF. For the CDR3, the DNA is TGTGCCAGCAGCTTCCAATACGAGCAGTACTTC.

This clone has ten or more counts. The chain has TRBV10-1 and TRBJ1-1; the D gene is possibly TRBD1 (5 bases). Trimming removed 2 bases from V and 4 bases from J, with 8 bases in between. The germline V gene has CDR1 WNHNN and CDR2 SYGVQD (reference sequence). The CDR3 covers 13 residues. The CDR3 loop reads CASSERGPTEAFF. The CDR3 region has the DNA TGCGCCAGCAGTGAGAGGGGTCCCACTGAAGCTTTCTTT.

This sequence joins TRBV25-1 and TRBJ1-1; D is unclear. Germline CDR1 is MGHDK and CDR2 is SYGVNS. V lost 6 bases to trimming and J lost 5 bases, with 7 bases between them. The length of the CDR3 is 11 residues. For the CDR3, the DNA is TGTGCCAGCAGGGGTTGGACTGAAGCTTTCTTT. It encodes CASRGWTEAFF.